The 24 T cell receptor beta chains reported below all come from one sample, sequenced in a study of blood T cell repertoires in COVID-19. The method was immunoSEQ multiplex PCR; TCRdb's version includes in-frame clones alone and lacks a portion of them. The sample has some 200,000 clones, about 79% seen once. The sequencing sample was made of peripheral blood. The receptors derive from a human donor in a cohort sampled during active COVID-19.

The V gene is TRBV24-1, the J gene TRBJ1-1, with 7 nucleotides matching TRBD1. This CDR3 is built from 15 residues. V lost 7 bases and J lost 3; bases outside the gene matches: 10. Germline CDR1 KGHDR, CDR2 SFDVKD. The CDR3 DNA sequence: TGTGCCACCAGGGATATCCGGGACAGTCACACTGAAGCTTTCTTT. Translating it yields CATRDIRDSHTEAFF.

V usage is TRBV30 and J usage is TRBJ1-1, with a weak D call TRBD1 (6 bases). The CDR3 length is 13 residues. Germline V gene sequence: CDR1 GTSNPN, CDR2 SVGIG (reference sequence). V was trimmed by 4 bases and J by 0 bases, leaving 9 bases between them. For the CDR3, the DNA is TGTGCCTGGACAGGGGTCATGAACACTGAAGCTTTCTTT. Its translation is CAWTGVMNTEAFF.

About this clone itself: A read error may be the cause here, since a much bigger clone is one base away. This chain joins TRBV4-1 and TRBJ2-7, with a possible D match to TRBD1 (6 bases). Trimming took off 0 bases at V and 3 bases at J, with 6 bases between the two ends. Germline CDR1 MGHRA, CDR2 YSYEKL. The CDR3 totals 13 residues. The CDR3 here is CASSQEGGYEQYF. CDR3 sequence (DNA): TGCGCCAGCAGCCAAGAAGGGGGCTACGAGCAGTACTTC.

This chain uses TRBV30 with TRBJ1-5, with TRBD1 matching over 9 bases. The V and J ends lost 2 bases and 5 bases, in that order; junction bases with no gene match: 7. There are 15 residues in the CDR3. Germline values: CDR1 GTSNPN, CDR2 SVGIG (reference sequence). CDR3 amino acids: CAWSPRDRVDQPQHF. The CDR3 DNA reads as TGTGCCTGGAGTCCCCGGGACAGGGTTGATCAGCCCCAGCATTTT.

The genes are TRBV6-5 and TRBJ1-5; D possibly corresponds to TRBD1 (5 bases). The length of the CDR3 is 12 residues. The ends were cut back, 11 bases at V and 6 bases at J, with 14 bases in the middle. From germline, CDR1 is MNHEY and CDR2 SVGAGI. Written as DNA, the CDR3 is TGTGCCGTAGGGGTAAGAGGTCAGCCCCAGCATTTT. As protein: CAVGVRGQPQHF.

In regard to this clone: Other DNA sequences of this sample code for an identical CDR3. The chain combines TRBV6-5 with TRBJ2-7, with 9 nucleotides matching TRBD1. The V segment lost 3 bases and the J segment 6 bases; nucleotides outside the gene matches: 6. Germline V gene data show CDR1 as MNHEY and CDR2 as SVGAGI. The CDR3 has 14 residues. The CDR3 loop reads CASSYTGQGSEQYF. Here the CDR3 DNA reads TGTGCCAGCAGTTATACGGGACAGGGAAGCGAGCAGTACTTC.

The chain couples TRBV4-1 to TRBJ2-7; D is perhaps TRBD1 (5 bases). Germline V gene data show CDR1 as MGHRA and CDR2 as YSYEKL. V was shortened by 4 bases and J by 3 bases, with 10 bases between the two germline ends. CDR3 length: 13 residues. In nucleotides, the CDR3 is TGCGCCAGCAGCCCGACAGAATTCTACGAGCAGTACTTC. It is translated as CASSPTEFYEQYF.

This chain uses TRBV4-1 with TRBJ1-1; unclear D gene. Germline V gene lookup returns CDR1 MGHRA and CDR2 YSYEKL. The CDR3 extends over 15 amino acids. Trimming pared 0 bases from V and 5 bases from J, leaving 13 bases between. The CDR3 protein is CASSQELPRRTEAFF. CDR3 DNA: TGCGCCAGCAGCCAAGAATTGCCCCGGAGGACTGAAGCTTTCTTT.

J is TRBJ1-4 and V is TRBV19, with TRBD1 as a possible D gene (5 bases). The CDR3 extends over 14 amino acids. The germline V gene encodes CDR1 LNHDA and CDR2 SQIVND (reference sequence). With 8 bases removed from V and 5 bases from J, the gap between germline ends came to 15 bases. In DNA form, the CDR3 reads TGTGCCAGTCGTCGATCGGGGGGAAATGAAAAACTGTTTTTT. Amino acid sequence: CASRRSGGNEKLFF.

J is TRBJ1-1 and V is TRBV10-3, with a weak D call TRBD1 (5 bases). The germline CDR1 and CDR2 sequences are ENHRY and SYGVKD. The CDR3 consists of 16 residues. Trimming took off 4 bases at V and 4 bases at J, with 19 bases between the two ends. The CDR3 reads CAISGSGPGRVTEAFF. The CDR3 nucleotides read TGTGCCATCAGTGGGAGCGGGCCCGGCAGGGTCACTGAAGCTTTCTTT.

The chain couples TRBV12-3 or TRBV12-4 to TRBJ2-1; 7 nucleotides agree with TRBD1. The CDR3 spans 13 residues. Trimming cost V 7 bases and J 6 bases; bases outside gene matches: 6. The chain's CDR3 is CASTLTGINEQFF. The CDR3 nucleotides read TGTGCCAGCACTCTGACAGGGATCAATGAGCAGTTCTTC.

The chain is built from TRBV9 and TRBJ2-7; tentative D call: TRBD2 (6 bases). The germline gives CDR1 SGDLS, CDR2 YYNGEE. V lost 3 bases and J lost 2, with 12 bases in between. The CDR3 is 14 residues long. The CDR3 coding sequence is TGTGCCAGCAGCGAGGGCCTAGCGCCCTACGAGCAGTACTTC. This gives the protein CASSEGLAPYEQYF.

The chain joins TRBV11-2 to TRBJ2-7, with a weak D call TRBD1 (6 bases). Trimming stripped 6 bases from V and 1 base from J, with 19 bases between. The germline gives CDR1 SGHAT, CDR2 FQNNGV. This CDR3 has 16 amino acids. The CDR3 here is CASSQMMAGASYEQYF. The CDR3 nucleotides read TGTGCCAGCAGTCAGATGATGGCAGGGGCATCCTACGAGCAGTACTTC.

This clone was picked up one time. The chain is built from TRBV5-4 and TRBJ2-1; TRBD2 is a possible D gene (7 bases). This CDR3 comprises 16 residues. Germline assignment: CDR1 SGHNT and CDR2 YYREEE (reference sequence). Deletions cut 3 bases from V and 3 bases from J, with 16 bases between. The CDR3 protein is CASSSGGGSYYNEQFF. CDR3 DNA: TGTGCCAGCAGCTCTGGGGGCGGGAGCTACTACAATGAGCAGTTCTTC.

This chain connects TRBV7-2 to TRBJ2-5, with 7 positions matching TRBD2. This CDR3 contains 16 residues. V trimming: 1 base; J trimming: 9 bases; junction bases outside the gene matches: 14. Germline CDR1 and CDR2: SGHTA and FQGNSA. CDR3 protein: CASSLGPLSGSQAQYF. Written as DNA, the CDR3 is TGTGCCAGCAGCTTAGGTCCCCTTAGCGGGTCGCAGGCCCAGTACTTC.

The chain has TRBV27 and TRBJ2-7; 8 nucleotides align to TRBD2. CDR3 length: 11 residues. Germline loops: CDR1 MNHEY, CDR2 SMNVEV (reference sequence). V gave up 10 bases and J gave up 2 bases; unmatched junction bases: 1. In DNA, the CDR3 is TGTGCCACCGGGGGGGCCTACGAGCAGTACTTC. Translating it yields CATGGAYEQYF.

The CDR3 DNA sequence: TGTGCCAGCAGGGCTGGGACGATGGCAGGGGGTTACAATGAGCAGTTCTTC. This codes for CASRAGTMAGGYNEQFF. The J gene is TRBJ2-1, the V gene TRBV11-2, with 7 bases identical to TRBD1. V was pared by 6 bases and J by 4 bases, with 15 bases of the junction left unmatched. This CDR3 comprises 17 residues. Germline CDR1 and CDR2: SGHAT and FQNNGV.

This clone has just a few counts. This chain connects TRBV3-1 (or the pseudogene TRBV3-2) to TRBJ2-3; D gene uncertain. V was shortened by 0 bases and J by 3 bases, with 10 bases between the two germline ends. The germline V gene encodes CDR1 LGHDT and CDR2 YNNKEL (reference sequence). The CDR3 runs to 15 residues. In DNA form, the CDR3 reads TGTGCCAGCAGCCAAGATCAACCCGGGACAGATACGCAGTATTTT. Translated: CASSQDQPGTDTQYF.

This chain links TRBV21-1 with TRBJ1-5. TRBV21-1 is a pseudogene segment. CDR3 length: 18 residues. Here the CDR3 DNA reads TGTGCCAGCAGCAATCAGCAGGGAGGGATGTATAGCAATCAGCCCCAGCATTTT. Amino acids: CASSNQQGGMYSNQPQHF.

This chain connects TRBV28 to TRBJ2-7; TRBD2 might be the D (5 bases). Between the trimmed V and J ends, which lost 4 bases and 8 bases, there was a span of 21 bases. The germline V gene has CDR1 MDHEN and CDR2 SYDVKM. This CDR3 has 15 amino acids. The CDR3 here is CASSWPQFSSGKQYF. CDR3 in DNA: TGTGCCAGCAGTTGGCCGCAATTTTCCTCGGGAAAGCAGTACTTC.

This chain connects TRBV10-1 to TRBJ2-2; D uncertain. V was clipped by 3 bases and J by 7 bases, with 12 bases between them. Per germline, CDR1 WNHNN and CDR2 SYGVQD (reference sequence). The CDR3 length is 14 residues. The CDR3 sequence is CASSDRVDDGELFF. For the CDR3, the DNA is TGCGCCAGCAGTGATCGGGTAGACGACGGGGAGCTGTTTTTT.

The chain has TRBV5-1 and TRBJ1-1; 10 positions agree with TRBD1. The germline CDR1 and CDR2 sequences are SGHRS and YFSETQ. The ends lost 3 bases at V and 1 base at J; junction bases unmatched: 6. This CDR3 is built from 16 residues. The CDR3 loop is CASSSGTGVENTEAFF. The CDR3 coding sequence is TGCGCCAGCAGCTCCGGGACAGGGGTGGAGAACACTGAAGCTTTCTTT.

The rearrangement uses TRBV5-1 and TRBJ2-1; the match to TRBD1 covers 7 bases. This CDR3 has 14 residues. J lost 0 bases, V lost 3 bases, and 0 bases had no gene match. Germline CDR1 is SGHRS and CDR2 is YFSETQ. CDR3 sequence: CASSWDSSYNEQFF. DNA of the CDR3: TGCGCCAGCAGCTGGGACAGCTCCTACAATGAGCAGTTCTTC.

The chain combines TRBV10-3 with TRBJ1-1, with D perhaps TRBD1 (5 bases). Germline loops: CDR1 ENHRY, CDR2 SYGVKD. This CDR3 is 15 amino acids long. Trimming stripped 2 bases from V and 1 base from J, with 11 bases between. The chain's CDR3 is CAISEREQANTEAFF. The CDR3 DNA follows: TGTGCCATCAGTGAGAGGGAACAGGCGAACACTGAAGCTTTCTTT.